One and the same sample provided the 5 T cell receptor beta chains below, sequenced in a study of shared clonotypes between healthy human individuals. The table came from immunoSEQ multiplex PCR; TCRdb's copy has only in-frame clones and leaves some out. The repertoire holds millions of clones, about 93% seen once, with around 1.7% in the top ten. Naive CD8 cells, CD45RO-negative and positively selected for CCR7, excluded terminally differentiated effector memory CD45RA+ cells. Sequences were obtained from naive CD8+ T cells from PBMCs. These receptors were obtained from a man between 18 and 29 years old in good health. Some clones in this sample may be carry-over from other donors' samples.

This chain uses TRBV25-1 with TRBJ1-1; D possibly corresponds to TRBD1 (6 bases). This CDR3 is 16 amino acids long. The germline V gene encodes CDR1 MGHDK and CDR2 SYGVNS. V shed 1 base and J shed 0 bases, with 12 bases lying between them. CDR3 bases: TGTGCCAGCAGTGAATTGTTAGGGGGGATGAACACTGAAGCTTTCTTT. Translated: CASSELLGGMNTEAFF.

The chain recombines TRBV7-3 with TRBJ2-7; 8 nucleotides match TRBD1. The CDR3 has 15 residues. Trimming removed 3 bases from V and 6 bases from J; junction bases left unmatched: 10. Germline V gene sequence: CDR1 SGHTA, CDR2 FQGTGA. The CDR3 nucleotides read TGTGCCAGCAGCTTTCCTGGGACAGGAAAACCCGAGCAGTACTTC. Translation gives CASSFPGTGKPEQYF.

DNA of the CDR3: TGTGCCAGTAGTGGGCGGGGACACCCTAATGAGCAGTTCTTC. This gives the protein CASSGRGHPNEQFF. The chain combines TRBV19 with TRBJ2-1; either TRBD1 or TRBD2 may fit D (6 bases each). Trimming took 5 bases from V and 7 from J, leaving 15 bases between them. Germline lookup yields CDR1 LNHDA and CDR2 SQIVND (reference sequence). The CDR3 is 14 residues long.

This clone is a singleton in its sample. This chain joins TRBV6-5 and TRBJ2-2; TRBD1 matches at 8 bases. The CDR3 loop spans 15 amino acids. The J segment lost 4 bases and the V segment lost 2 bases, leaving 3 bases of the junction unmatched. Germline CDR1 reads MNHEY; CDR2 reads SVGAGI. The CDR3 here is CASSYGQGATGELFF. The CDR3 DNA follows: TGTGCCAGCAGTTACGGGCAGGGGGCCACCGGGGAGCTGTTTTTT.

This clone was observed a single time. V gene TRBV19 combines with J gene TRBJ2-7; D uncertain. Germline loops: CDR1 LNHDA, CDR2 SQIVND (reference sequence). This CDR3 region has 13 residues. Trimming took off 2 bases at V and 6 bases at J, with 11 bases between the two ends. For the CDR3, the DNA is TGTGCCAGTAGTATATCCCTAACTGGCGAGCAGTACTTC. It translates to CASSISLTGEQYF.